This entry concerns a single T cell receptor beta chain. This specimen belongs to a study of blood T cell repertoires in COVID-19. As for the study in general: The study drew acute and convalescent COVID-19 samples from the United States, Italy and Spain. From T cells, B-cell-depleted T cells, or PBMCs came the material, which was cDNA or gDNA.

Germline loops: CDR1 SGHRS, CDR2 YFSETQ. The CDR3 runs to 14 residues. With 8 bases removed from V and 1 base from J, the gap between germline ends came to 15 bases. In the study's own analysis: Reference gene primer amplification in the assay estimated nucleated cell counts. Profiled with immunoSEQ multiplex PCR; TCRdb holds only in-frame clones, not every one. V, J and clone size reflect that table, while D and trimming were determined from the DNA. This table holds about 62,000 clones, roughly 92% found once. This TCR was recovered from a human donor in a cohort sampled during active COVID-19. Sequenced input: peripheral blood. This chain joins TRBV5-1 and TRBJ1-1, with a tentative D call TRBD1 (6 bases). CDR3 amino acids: CASETGSANTEAFF. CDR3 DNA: TGCGCCAGTGAAACAGGGTCCGCGAACACTGAAGCTTTCTTT.